This T cell receptor (beta chain) was identified in a study of T cell responses to AZD1222 COVID-19 vaccine. Whole-study results and caveats: Every sample of the repertoires postdated the peak T cell response. Dominant CD4 TCR responses targeted spike regions 160-218 and 743-854. It should be noted that donors were predominantly white British and more often female, and clonal diversity was possibly underestimated. Targeting of unmutated variant regions was reportedly seen in nearly half of spike-specific TCRs.

Some clones are missing from TCRdb's copy, which holds only in-frame ones; the method was immunoSEQ multiplex PCR. Of about 100,000 clones listed, 80% to 95% are singletons. In regard to this clone: Its antigen is as yet unknown.

From germline, CDR1 is SGHRS and CDR2 YFSETQ. There are 13 residues in the CDR3. Unmatched junction bases numbered 6, after V lost 4 bases and J lost 6 bases. The receptor comes from an adult in good health. The chain recombines TRBV5-1 with TRBJ1-1, with 7 bases fitting TRBD1. Specimen: peripheral blood, collected on day 0 of AZD1222 vaccination. The CDR3 nucleotides read TGCGCCAGCAGCCCCCGACAGGGCGCTGAAGCTTTCTTT. Protein product: CASSPRQGAEAFF.